Listed below are T cell receptor beta chains from one sample, sequenced in a study of blood T cell repertoires in COVID-19. Generated by immunoSEQ multiplex PCR, the TCRdb table keeps only in-frame clones and is missing some. Altogether about 61,000 clones are present, roughly 90% being singletons, with the ten largest covering 3.9%. Sample: peripheral blood. All receptors come from a human donor in a cohort sampled during active COVID-19. Each CDR3 is given with its conserved first and last residue. The D gene is left open where the match is weak. Size values are once, few and many counts, or a class for expanded clones, and some rows have none.

TRBV19,-,TRBJ1-1,-,CASSISSGGRGAFF,TGTGCCAGTAGTATATCGTCAGGAGGCCGGGGGGCTTTCTTT
TRBV28,-,TRBJ1-1,TRBD1,CASTPGGAIVGSNEAFF,TGTGCCAGCACCCCAGGGGGCGCCATTGTGGGGAGTAATGAAGCTTTCTTT
TRBV5-1,-,TRBJ2-1,TRBD1,CASSLARTGGGHEQFF,TGCGCCAGCAGCTTGGCCCGGACAGGGGGCGGGCATGAGCAGTTCTTC
TRBV5-1,-,TRBJ1-1,-,CASGRGGNTEAFF,TGCGCCAGCGGCAGGGGCGGGAACACTGAAGCTTTCTTT
TRBV2,few,TRBJ1-2,TRBD1,CASWDRGYGYTF,TGTGCCAGCTGGGACAGGGGCTATGGCTACACCTTC
TRBV19,-,TRBJ1-5,TRBD1,CASRTGGQPQHF,TGTGCCAGCCGGACAGGGGGTCAGCCCCAGCATTTT
TRBV19,-,TRBJ2-1,-,CASSISAVYNEQFF,TGTGCCAGTAGTATTTCGGCGGTCTACAATGAGCAGTTCTTC
TRBV5-1,-,TRBJ1-2,-,CASALQATNYGYTF,TGCGCCAGCGCCTTACAGGCCACCAACTATGGCTACACCTTC
TRBV21-1,-,TRBJ2-4,-,CASSIWDRGKDGAKNIQYF,TGTGCCAGCAGCATTTGGGACAGGGGAAAGGATGGAGCCAAAAACATTCAGTACTTC
TRBV28,once,TRBJ2-5,TRBD2,CASSFQGLAGGETQYF,TGTGCCAGCAGTTTCCAAGGACTAGCGGGAGGTGAGACCCAGTACTTC
TRBV7-9,-,TRBJ2-7,-,CASSSPTQWSSYEQYF,TGTGCCAGCAGCTCGCCGACTCAGTGGTCGTCCTACGAGCAGTACTTC
TRBV7-2,once,TRBJ1-3,TRBD1,CASSYGQAGNTIYF,TGTGCCAGCAGCTACGGACAGGCTGGAAACACCATATATTTT
TRBV19,-,TRBJ1-5,TRBD1,CASSRGTGENQPQHF,TGTGCCAGTAGCCGAGGGACAGGGGAAAATCAGCCCCAGCATTTT
TRBV5-4,-,TRBJ2-3,TRBD1,CASSTTGKDTQYF,TGTGCCAGCAGCACGACAGGGAAGGATACGCAGTATTTT
TRBV5-1,-,TRBJ1-5,-,CASSWGVGQPQHF,TGCGCCAGCAGCTGGGGGGTGGGTCAGCCCCAGCATTTT
TRBV4-2,few,TRBJ2-1,-,CASSQEGADNEQFF,TGTGCCAGCAGCCAAGAGGGAGCTGACAATGAGCAGTTCTTC
TRBV24-1,-,TRBJ2-1,-,CATSDSRVIPKQFF,TGTGCCACCAGTGATTCGCGGGTAATACCCAAGCAGTTCTTC
TRBV15,-,TRBJ1-2,-,CATSPGGGAYGYTF,TGTGCCACCAGCCCTGGGGGGGGCGCCTATGGCTACACCTTC
TRBV15,-,TRBJ2-3,-,CATSRVRVGTDTQYF,TGTGCCACCAGCAGAGTGCGGGTGGGCACAGATACGCAGTATTTT
TRBV20-1,-,TRBJ1-5,TRBD1,CSASLTGKGQPQHF,TGCAGTGCTAGTCTGACAGGGAAGGGTCAGCCCCAGCATTTT
TRBV28,-,TRBJ1-5,TRBD1,CASSLTPGGHVQPQHF,TGTGCCAGCAGTTTAACCCCAGGGGGCCACGTTCAGCCCCAGCATTTT
TRBV6-5,-,TRBJ1-4,-,CASSYLGGTNEKLFF,TGTGCCAGCAGTTACCTCGGGGGTACTAATGAAAAACTGTTTTTT
TRBV24-1,-,TRBJ2-7,TRBD1,CATSDNAGQGVYEQYF,TGTGCCACCAGTGACAATGCCGGACAGGGGGTTTACGAGCAGTACTTC
TRBV11-2,-,TRBJ2-1,-,CASSSEGGIYNEQFF,TGTGCCAGCAGCTCCGAGGGGGGGATCTACAATGAGCAGTTCTTC
TRBV11-2,once,TRBJ2-1,TRBD2,CASSTFRSGAFSYNEQFF,TGTGCCAGCAGCACCTTCAGAAGCGGGGCTTTCTCCTACAATGAGCAGTTCTTC
TRBV27,-,TRBJ2-2,TRBD2,CASSATSLAGLNTGELFF,TGTGCCAGCAGTGCTACATCACTAGCGGGATTAAACACCGGGGAGCTGTTTTTT
TRBV29-1,-,TRBJ2-1,-,CSVVGAYSSYNEQFF,TGCAGCGTTGTGGGGGCCTACAGCTCCTACAATGAGCAGTTCTTC
TRBV20-1,-,TRBJ1-5,-,CSAIERGGQPQHF,TGCAGTGCTATTGAGCGGGGTGGCCAGCCCCAGCATTTT
TRBV27,few,TRBJ2-7,TRBD2,CASSSQTSGFPYEQYF,TGTGCCAGCAGTTCCCAGACTAGCGGGTTTCCCTACGAGCAGTACTTC
TRBV28,-,TRBJ1-2,-,CASSYPGDWGYTF,TGTGCCAGCAGTTACCCAGGGGATTGGGGCTACACCTTC
TRBV19,-,TRBJ1-3,TRBD1,CASSWDSISGNTIYF,TGTGCCAGTAGCTGGGACAGCATCTCTGGAAACACCATATATTTT
TRBV19,once,TRBJ2-7,-,CASSIVLYREQYF,TGTGCCAGTAGTATAGTACTTTATCGGGAGCAGTACTTC
TRBV4-3,-,TRBJ1-2,-,CASSQVYSGGYTF,TGCGCCAGCAGCCAAGTTTACAGCGGTGGCTACACCTTC
TRBV7-8,-,TRBJ1-1,-,CASSFFAGGEAFF,TGTGCCAGCAGCTTCTTCGCGGGGGGTGAAGCTTTCTTT
TRBV15,-,TRBJ2-2,TRBD1,CATSIGTGSNTGELFF,TGTGCCACCAGCATCGGGACAGGGAGTAACACCGGGGAGCTGTTTTTT